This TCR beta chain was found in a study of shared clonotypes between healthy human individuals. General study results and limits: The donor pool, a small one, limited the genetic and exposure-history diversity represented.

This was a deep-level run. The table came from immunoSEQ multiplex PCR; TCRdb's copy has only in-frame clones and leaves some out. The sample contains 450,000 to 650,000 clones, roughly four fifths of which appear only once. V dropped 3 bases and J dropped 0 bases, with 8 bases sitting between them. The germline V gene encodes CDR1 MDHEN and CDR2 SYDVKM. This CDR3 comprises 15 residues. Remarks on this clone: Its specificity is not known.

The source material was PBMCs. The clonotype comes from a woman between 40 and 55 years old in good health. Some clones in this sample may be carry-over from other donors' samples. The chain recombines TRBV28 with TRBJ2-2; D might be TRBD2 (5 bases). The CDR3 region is CASSLGAANTGELFF. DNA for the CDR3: TGTGCCAGCAGTTTGGGAGCCGCGAACACCGGGGAGCTGTTTTTT.